Below are 2 T cell receptor beta chains sequenced from a single sample in a study of CD8 T cells in ankylosing spondylitis (dated by TCRdb to 2016 to 2017). Libraries were built with 5' RACE. Sequencing took place on an Illumina HiSeq 2500. The raw public reads went through TCRdb reprocessing: fastp at Q25, MiXCR clone calling, in-frame beta chains kept. Each entry is one CDR3 protein sequence, shown with its most common DNA and genes. This sample holds about 260,000 distinct CDR3 sequences; 20% were observed only once. 7.5% to 9.5% of the sample is taken by the ten largest. The sample taken for sequencing was blood, either unsorted or a sorted T cell fraction (not recorded which). The source is a male donor with ankylosing spondylitis or in good health (not recorded which).

In this sample, this clonotype turned up a few times. The V and J genes are TRBV5-1 and TRBJ2-1; 10 bases fit TRBD1. With V trimmed by 3 bases and J by 8 bases, 5 bases remained unmatched. Germline assignment: CDR1 SGHRS and CDR2 YFSETQ. The CDR3 is made up of 14 amino acids. The CDR3 coding sequence is TGCGCCAGCAGCTCCTCCGGGACAGGGGATGAGCAGTTCTTC. Protein product: CASSSSGTGDEQFF.

This clonotype was seen more than once but under ten times. This chain uses TRBV10-3 with TRBJ2-1, with a weak D call TRBD2 (5 bases). The germline CDR1 and CDR2 sequences are ENHRY and SYGVKD. Between the trimmed V and J ends, which lost 11 bases and 8 bases, there was a span of 22 bases. The CDR3 is 14 amino acids. As DNA, the CDR3 is TGTGCCTCCCAACCGGGGAGTCCCGGCGATGAGCAGTTCTTC. Amino acid sequence: CASQPGSPGDEQFF.